The 20 T cell receptor beta chains given below trace back to one sample, sequenced in a study of T cell changes during pregnancy in multiple sclerosis (dated by TCRdb to the late 2010s). Library method: the immunoSEQ multiplex PCR assay. The clones in this table, taken by TCRdb from immuneACCESS, are in-frame only. Not every clone is retained; where verified, under half of the shortfall comes from an unresolved V gene, and the cause of the rest is unknown. The sample table lists roughly 80,000 clones, around 92% of them with a count of one. Jointly, the top ten make up around 1.4% of the sample. The sequencing used peripheral blood, collected before pregnancy. All receptors come from a female donor with multiple sclerosis, enrolled in a pregnancy study.

V is TRBV7-8 and J is TRBJ1-5; weak D call: TRBD1 (6 bases). This CDR3 has 14 residues. Trimming stripped 5 bases from V and 4 bases from J, with 12 bases between. In germline, CDR1 is SGHVS, CDR2 FQNEAQ. The CDR3 coding sequence is TGTGCCAGCAGCCCGCTAGGGGGTAATCAGCCCCAGCATTTT. The encoded protein is CASSPLGGNQPQHF.

The J gene is TRBJ1-2, the V gene TRBV5-1, with TRBD1 matching over 8 bases. V lost 7 bases, J lost 8 bases, and 10 bases stayed unmatched. Per germline, CDR1 SGHRS and CDR2 YFSETQ. This CDR3 is 13 amino acids long. Written as DNA, the CDR3 is TGCGCCAGCGGGGCAGGGGGCGCGGGAGGCTACACCTTC. Translation: CASGAGGAGGYTF.

The chain has TRBV19 and TRBJ2-1; 10 nucleotides agree with TRBD1. With V trimmed by 6 bases and J by 9 bases, 11 bases remained unmatched. Germline-derived CDR1 and CDR2 are LNHDA and SQIVND (reference sequence). This CDR3 is 15 amino acids long. CDR3 amino acids: CASSLLGTGVSEQFF. The CDR3 DNA sequence: TGTGCCAGTAGCCTCCTGGGGACAGGGGTGAGTGAGCAGTTCTTC.

The gene calls are TRBV5-4 and TRBJ2-2; 8 nucleotides agree with TRBD1. Trimming at V came to 1 base and at J to 0 bases, leaving 2 bases not matched to a gene. Germline lookup yields CDR1 SGHNT and CDR2 YYREEE (reference sequence). The CDR3 length is 16 residues. CDR3 bases: TGTGCCAGCAGCTTGTTGACAGGGGCGAACACCGGGGAGCTGTTTTTT. Residues: CASSLLTGANTGELFF.

The V call is TRBV7-9, the J call TRBJ1-1; D may be TRBD1 (6 bases). Per germline, CDR1 SEHNR and CDR2 FQNEAQ (reference sequence). The V and J ends lost 5 bases and 7 bases respectively, with 23 bases between them. This CDR3 has 16 amino acids. CDR3 coding DNA: TGTGCCAGCAGCCCCCGACAGGACTCCACAGCCTATGAAGCTTTCTTT. It specifies CASSPRQDSTAYEAFF.

The V and J genes are TRBV9 and TRBJ1-3; D remains ambiguous. This CDR3 has 14 residues. V lost 4 bases, J lost 0 bases, and 8 bases lay in between. CDR1 SGDLS and CDR2 YYNGEE come from the germline V gene. CDR3: CASSPNFSGNTIYF. Here the CDR3 DNA reads TGTGCCAGCAGCCCCAACTTCTCTGGAAACACCATATATTTT. Together with reference TRBV9 and TRBJ1-3, the CDR3 gives the full variable domain: DSGVTQTPKHLITATGQRVTLRCSPRSGDLSVYWYQQSLDQGLQFLIQYYNGEERAKGNILERFSAQQFPDLHSELNLSSLELGDSALYFCASSPNFSGNTIYFGEGSWLTVV.

This clone was detected only a few times. This CDR3 is CASRWTAGYGYTF. The CDR3 DNA is TGTGCCAGCAGATGGACAGCCGGGTATGGCTACACCTTC. This chain connects TRBV6-1 to TRBJ1-2, with D maybe TRBD1 (6 bases). Looked up from germline, CDR1 is MNHNS and CDR2 is SASEGT. There are 13 residues in the CDR3. The V end was cut by 6 bases, the J end by 5 bases, with 13 bases between.

The chain uses TRBV12-5 and TRBJ2-1; possibly TRBD2 for D (6 bases). This CDR3 comprises 15 residues. The germline V and J ends were trimmed by 6 bases and 10 bases, with 22 bases remaining between them. CDR1 is LGHNT and CDR2 is FRNRAP in the germline V gene. CDR3 nucleotides: TGTGCTAGTGGCCGGGGGAGCGGGCGGTCTGGGGAGCAGTTCTTC. It encodes CASGRGSGRSGEQFF.

This chain joins TRBV2 and TRBJ2-7, with 12 nucleotides matching TRBD1. The germline V gene encodes CDR1 SNHLY and CDR2 FYNNEI. J was trimmed by 5 bases and V by 5 bases; bases with no gene match: 7. This CDR3 is built from 15 residues. The CDR3 DNA sequence: TGTGCCAGCAGTAGACTGGGGACAGGGGGCGACGAGCAGTACTTC. As protein: CASSRLGTGGDEQYF.

The J gene is TRBJ1-2, the V gene TRBV16, with TRBD1 matching 7 bases. The CDR3 consists of 14 residues. Unmatched junction bases numbered 8, after V lost 2 bases and J lost 8 bases. Germline assignment: CDR1 KGHSY and CDR2 FQNENV. The CDR3 is CASSQDQGVEGYTF. The CDR3 DNA follows: TGTGCCAGCAGCCAAGATCAGGGGGTAGAAGGCTACACCTTC. Variable domain in full (rest from reference TRBV16 and TRBJ1-2): GEEVAQTPKHLVRGEGQKAKLYCAPIKGHSYVFWYQQVLKNEFKFLISFQNENVFDETGMPKERFSAKCLPNSPCSLEIQATKLEDSAVYFCASSQDQGVEGYTFGSGTRLTVV.

The chain carries TRBV29-1 and TRBJ1-2, with 8 positions matching TRBD1. From germline, CDR1 is SQVTM and CDR2 ANQGSEA. This CDR3 contains 12 residues. With 7 bases clipped from V and 12 bases from J, the junction kept 13 bases outside the gene matches. CDR3 loop: CSGTSGGAGNTF. The CDR3 DNA reads as TGCAGCGGAACATCAGGGGGCGCGGGGAACACCTTC.

In nucleotides, the CDR3 is TGTGCCAGCAGCCGCTCCCAAGGGAGCGAGCAGTACTTC. This sequence encodes CASSRSQGSEQYF. J is TRBJ2-7 and V is TRBV7-3; possibly TRBD2 for D (5 bases). This CDR3 has 13 residues. V lost 5 bases to trimming and J lost 6 bases, with 14 bases between them. Germline lookup yields CDR1 SGHTA and CDR2 FQGTGA.

The rearrangement links TRBV25-1 to TRBJ2-1; 7 bases are a match to TRBD1. The CDR3 is 13 residues long. From germline, CDR1 is MGHDK and CDR2 SYGVNS. The V gene end was trimmed by 6 bases and the J gene end by 6 bases; junction bases not matched to a gene: 5. Written as DNA, the CDR3 is TGTGCCAGCAGACCAACAGGGGCCAATGAGCAGTTCTTC. It encodes CASRPTGANEQFF.

The V call is TRBV18, the J call TRBJ1-1; TRBD1 matches at 7 bases. CDR3 length: 15 amino acids. Trimming took 2 bases from V and 10 from J; bases not matched to a gene: 13. Germline values: CDR1 KGHSH, CDR2 LQKENI. CDR3 in amino acids: CASSPSRDSQLRAFF. The CDR3 DNA reads as TGTGCCAGCTCACCATCACGGGACAGTCAATTGCGAGCTTTCTTT.

V is TRBV5-6 and J is TRBJ1-5; D is unclear. The CDR3 covers 13 residues. The germline CDR1 and CDR2 sequences are SGHDT and YYEEEE. V gave up 0 bases and J gave up 7 bases, with 8 bases separating them. As DNA, the CDR3 is TGTGCCAGCAGCTTGGCACCTCTACAGCCCCAGCATTTT. Protein product: CASSLAPLQPQHF.

Regarding this clone: As the CDR3 is not closed by the conserved phenylalanine or tryptophan, this likely results from a read error. The DNA is omitted, as the CDR3 cannot be located on it reliably, and the CDR3 follows TCRdb's listing. The J gene is TRBJ1-4, the V gene TRBV21-1; the table's D call of TRBD1 was not tested on the DNA. TRBV21-1 is a documented pseudogene. Including both end residues, the CDR3 is 13 amino acids long. The CDR3 region is CASSKDPLTVSWV.

V gene TRBV7-8 combines with J gene TRBJ1-1, with D tentatively TRBD1 (6 bases). This CDR3 comprises 13 residues. The germline gives CDR1 SGHVS, CDR2 FQNEAQ. Trimming took off 5 bases at V and 1 base at J, with 8 bases between the two ends. The CDR3 coding sequence is TGTGCCAGCAGCGTACAGGGGAACACTGAAGCTTTCTTT. Translating it yields CASSVQGNTEAFF.

The V and J genes are TRBV5-5 and TRBJ1-4, with D hard to call. Germline V gives CDR1 SGHKS, CDR2 YYEKEE (reference sequence). V was pared by 0 bases and J by 14 bases, with 17 bases between. The CDR3 runs to 14 residues. The CDR3 here is CASSLAVSANELFF. In DNA, the CDR3 is TGTGCCAGCAGCTTGGCCGTGTCCGCAAACGAGCTGTTTTTT.

This chain uses TRBV13 with TRBJ2-7, with D possibly TRBD2 on 6 matching bases. Germline values: CDR1 PRHDT, CDR2 FYEKMQ (reference sequence). V lost 5 bases and J lost 7, with 18 bases in between. This CDR3 comprises 14 residues. The CDR3 protein is CASSPGLLPGEQYF. The CDR3 nucleotides read TGTGCCAGCAGCCCGGGACTCCTCCCTGGTGAGCAGTACTTC.

The CDR3 coding sequence is TGTGCCAGCAGCGTAGAAGGAGCAAACACCATATATTTT. The encoded protein is CASSVEGANTIYF. The chain couples TRBV9 to TRBJ1-3; unclear D gene. The CDR3 is made up of 13 amino acids. Germline CDR1 and CDR2: SGDLS and YYNGEE. V was shortened by 0 bases and J by 6 bases, with 7 bases between the two germline ends.